What follows is one T cell receptor beta chain and its context. The sample belongs to a study of control samples from healthy donors and cancer patients. Germline CDR1 reads ENHRY; CDR2 reads SYGVKD. The CDR3 covers 18 residues. V was clipped by 4 bases and J by 2 bases, with 23 bases between them. Sequenced by immunoSEQ multiplex PCR; TCRdb stores in-frame clones only, minus some. The data hold tens of thousands of clones, with about 89% observed a single time. The rearrangement links TRBV10-3 to TRBJ1-2; D remains unclear. The sample was PBMCs. The clonotype comes from a woman aged 45-65 years with colorectal cancer. The CDR3: CAISAGQLFRDPNYGYTF. The CDR3 DNA sequence: TGTGCCATCAGTGCAGGCCAACTCTTCCGGGATCCGAACTATGGCTACACCTTC.